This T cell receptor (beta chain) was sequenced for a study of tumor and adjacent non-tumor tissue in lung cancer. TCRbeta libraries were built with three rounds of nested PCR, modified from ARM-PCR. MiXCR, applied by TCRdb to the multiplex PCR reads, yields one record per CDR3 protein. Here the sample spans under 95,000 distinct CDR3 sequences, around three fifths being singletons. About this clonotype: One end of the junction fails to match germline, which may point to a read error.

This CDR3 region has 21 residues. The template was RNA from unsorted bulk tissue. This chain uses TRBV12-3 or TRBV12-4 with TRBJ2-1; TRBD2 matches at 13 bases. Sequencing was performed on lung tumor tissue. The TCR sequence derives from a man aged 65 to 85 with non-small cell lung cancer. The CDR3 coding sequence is TGTGCCAGCAACTTTCCCCACGGGTCGGGCCCGACTAGCGGGGGGCTTCTTGAGCGGTTCTTC. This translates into CASNFPHGSGPTSGGLLERFF.